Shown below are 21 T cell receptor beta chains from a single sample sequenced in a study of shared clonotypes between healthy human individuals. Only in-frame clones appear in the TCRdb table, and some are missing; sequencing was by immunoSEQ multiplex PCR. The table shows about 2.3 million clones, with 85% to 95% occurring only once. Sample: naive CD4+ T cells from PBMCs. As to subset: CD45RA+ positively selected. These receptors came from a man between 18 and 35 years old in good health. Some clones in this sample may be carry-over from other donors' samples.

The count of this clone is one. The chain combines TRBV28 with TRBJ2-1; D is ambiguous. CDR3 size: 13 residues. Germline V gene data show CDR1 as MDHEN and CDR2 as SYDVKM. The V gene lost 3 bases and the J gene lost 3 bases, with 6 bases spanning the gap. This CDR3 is CASSFAFYNEQFF. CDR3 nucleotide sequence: TGTGCCAGCAGTTTTGCCTTCTACAATGAGCAGTTCTTC.

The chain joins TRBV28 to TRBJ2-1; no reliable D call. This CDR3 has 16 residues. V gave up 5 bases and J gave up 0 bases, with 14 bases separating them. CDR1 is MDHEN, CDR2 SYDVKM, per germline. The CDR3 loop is CASSAFTRSSYNEQFF. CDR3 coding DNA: TGTGCCAGCAGTGCATTTACGAGGTCCTCCTACAATGAGCAGTTCTTC.

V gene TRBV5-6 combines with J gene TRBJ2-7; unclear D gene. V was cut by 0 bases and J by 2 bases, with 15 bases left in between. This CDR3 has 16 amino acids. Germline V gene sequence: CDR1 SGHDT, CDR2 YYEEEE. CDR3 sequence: CASSLAVSSNPYEQYF. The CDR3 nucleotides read TGTGCCAGCAGCTTGGCTGTCTCGTCTAACCCCTACGAGCAGTACTTC. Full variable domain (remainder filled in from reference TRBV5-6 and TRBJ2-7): DAGVTQSPTHLIKTRGQQVTLRCSPKSGHDTVSWYQQALGQGPQFIFQYYEEEERQRGNFPDRFSGHQFPNYSSELNVNALLLGDSALYLCASSLAVSSNPYEQYFGPGTRLTVT.

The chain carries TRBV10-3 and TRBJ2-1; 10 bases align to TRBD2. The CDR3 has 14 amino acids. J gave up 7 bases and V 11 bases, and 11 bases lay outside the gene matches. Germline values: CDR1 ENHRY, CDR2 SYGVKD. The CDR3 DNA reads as TGTGCCGTCGTCGCTAGCGGGAGAGGGAATGAGCAGTTCTTC. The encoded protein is CAVVASGRGNEQFF.

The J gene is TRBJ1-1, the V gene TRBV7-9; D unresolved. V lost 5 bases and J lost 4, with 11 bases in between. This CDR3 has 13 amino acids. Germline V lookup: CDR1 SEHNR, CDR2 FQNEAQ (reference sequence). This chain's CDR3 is CASSPRPGTEAFF. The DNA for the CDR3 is TGTGCCAGCAGCCCCCGGCCGGGCACTGAAGCTTTCTTT.

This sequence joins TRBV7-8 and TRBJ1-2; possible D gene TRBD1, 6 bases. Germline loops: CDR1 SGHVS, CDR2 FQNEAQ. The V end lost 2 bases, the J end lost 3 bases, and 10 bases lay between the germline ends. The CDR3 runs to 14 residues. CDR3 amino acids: CASSLTGFDYGYTF. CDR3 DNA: TGTGCCAGCAGCTTAACAGGGTTTGACTATGGCTACACCTTC.

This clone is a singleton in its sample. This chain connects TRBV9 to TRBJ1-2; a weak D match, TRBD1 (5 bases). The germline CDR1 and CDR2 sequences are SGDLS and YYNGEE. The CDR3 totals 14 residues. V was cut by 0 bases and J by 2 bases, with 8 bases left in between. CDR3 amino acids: CASSVGKGNYGYTF. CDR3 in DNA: TGTGCCAGCAGCGTAGGGAAGGGGAACTATGGCTACACCTTC.

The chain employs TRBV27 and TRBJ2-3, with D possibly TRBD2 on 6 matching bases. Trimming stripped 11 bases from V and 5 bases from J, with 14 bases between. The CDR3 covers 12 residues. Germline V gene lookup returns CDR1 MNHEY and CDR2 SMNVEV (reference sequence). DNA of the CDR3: TGTGCCGCGGCCCAGGGAGGAGATACGCAGTATTTT. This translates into CAAAQGGDTQYF.

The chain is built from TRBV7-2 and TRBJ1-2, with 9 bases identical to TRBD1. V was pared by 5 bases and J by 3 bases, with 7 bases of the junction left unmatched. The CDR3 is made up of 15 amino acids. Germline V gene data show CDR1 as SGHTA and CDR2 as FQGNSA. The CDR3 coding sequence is TGTGCCAGCAGCACCCGGACAGGGGCGGACTATGGCTACACCTTC. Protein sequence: CASSTRTGADYGYTF.

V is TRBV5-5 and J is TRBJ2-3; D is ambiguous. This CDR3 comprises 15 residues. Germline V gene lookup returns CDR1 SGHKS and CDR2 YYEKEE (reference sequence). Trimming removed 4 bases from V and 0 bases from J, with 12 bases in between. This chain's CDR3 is CASSQSRISTDTQYF. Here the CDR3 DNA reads TGTGCCAGCAGCCAATCCCGGATAAGCACAGATACGCAGTATTTT.

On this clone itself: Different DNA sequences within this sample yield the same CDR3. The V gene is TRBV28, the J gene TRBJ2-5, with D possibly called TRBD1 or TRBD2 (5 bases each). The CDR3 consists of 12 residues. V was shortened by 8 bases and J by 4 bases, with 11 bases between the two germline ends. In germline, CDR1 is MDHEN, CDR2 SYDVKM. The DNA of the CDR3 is TGTGCCAGCCGGGGCACCGGAGAGACCCAGTACTTC. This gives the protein CASRGTGETQYF.

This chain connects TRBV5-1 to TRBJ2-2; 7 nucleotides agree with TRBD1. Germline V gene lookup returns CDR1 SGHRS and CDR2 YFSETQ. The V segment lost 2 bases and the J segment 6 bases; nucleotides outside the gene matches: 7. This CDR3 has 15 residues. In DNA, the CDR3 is TGCGCCAGCAGCTTAATCAACCAGGGGGCCGGGGAGCTGTTTTTT. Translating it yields CASSLINQGAGELFF.

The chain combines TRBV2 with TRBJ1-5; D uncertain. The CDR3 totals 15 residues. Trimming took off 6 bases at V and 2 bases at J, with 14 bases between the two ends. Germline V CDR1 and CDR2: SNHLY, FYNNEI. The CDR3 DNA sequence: TGTGCCAGCAGGACTACAGACTTTGGCAATCAGCCCCAGCATTTT. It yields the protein CASRTTDFGNQPQHF.

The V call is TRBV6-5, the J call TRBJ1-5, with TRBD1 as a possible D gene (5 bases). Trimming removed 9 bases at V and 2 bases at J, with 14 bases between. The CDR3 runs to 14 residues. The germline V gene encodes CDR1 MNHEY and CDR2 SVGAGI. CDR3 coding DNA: TGTGCCAGTATGCAGGGTTTGGGCAATCAGCCCCAGCATTTT. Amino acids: CASMQGLGNQPQHF.

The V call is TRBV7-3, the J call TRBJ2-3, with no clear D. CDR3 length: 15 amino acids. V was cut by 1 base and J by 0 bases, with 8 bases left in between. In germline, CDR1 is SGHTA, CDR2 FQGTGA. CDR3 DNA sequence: TGTGCCAGCAGCTTAAATGTCGTTAGCACAGATACGCAGTATTTT. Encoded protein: CASSLNVVSTDTQYF.

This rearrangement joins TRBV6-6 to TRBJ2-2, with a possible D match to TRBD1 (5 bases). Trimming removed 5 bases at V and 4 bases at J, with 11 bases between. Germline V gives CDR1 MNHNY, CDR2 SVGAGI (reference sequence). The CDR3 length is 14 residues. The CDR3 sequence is CASSGRVSTGELFF. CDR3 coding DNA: TGTGCCAGCAGTGGCAGGGTTTCCACCGGGGAGCTGTTTTTT.

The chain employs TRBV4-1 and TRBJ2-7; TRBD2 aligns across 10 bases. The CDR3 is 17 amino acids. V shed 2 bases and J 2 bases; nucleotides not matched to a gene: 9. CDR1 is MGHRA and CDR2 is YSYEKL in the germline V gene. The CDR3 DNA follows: TGCGCCAGCAGCCAAATGGCTAGCGGGAGTATCCCCTACGAGCAGTACTTC. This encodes CASSQMASGSIPYEQYF.

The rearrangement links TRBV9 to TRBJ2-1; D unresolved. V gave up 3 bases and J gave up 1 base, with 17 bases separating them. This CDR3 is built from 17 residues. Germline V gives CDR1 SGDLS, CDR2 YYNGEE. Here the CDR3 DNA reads TGTGCCAGCAGCGACTTTAGTCGGCGTGGGTCCTACAATGAGCAGTTCTTC. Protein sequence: CASSDFSRRGSYNEQFF.

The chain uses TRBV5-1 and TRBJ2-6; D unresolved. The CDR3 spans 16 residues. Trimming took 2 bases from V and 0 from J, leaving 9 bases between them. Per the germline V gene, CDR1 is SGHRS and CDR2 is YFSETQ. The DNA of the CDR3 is TGCGCCAGCAGCTTAGGCACTTCCTCTGGGGCCAACGTCCTGACTTTC. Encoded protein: CASSLGTSSGANVLTF.

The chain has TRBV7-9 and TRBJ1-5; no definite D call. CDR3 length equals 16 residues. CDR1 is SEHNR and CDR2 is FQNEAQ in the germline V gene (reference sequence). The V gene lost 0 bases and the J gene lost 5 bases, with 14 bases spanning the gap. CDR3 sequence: CASSLAGSWKDQPQHF. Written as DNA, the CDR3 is TGTGCCAGCAGCTTAGCGGGGAGTTGGAAAGATCAGCCCCAGCATTTT. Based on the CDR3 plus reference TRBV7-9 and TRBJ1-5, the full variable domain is DTGVSQNPRHKITKRGQNVTFRCDPISEHNRLYWYRQTLGQGPEFLTYFQNEAQLEKSRLLSDRFSAERPKGSFSTLEIQRTEQGDSAMYLCASSLAGSWKDQPQHFGDGTRLSIL.

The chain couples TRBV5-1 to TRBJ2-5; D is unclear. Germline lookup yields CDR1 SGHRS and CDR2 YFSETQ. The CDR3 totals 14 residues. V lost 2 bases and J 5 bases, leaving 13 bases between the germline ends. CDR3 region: CASSFTTVGETQYF. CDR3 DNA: TGCGCCAGCAGCTTCACCACGGTCGGGGAGACCCAGTACTTC.